This T cell receptor beta chain was sequenced during a study of quantifying T cell responses using KT2 cells. For the study at large: cDNA was made from DNase-treated RNA using alpha and beta constant primers.

Germline V gene sequence: CDR1 MDHEN, CDR2 SYDVKM. The V segment lost 5 bases and the J segment 5 bases; nucleotides outside the gene matches: 10. This CDR3 has 15 residues. The sample is PBMC spiked with counted cells of clone KT2. The table lists this clonotype with many counts. Its antigen is undetermined. Study-wide points: KT2 sequence counts showed saturation when very many KT2 cells were spiked in. At about one KT2 cell per 100,000 PBMC, KT2 sequences were still detected.

Each cDNA got a UMI-containing oligo ligated at its 3' end. The first PCR ran three to four cycles with an equimolar RC1.1 and RC1.2 beta primer mix. Separate processing of TCR alpha and beta chains began at the second PCR. A single record per CDR3 protein comes from TCRdb applying MiXCR to the UMI-ligation and nested PCR reads. The sample lists tens of thousands of distinct CDR3 sequences, 11% occurring once. This sequence was found in a human donor. Sequenced input: PBMCs spiked with cells of the T cell clone KT2. The chain joins TRBV28 to TRBJ2-5; 8 bases are shared with TRBD2. The CDR3 DNA sequence: TGTGCCAGCAGTCGCCGAACTAGCGGCCGGGAGACCCAGTACTTC. As protein: CASSRRTSGRETQYF.